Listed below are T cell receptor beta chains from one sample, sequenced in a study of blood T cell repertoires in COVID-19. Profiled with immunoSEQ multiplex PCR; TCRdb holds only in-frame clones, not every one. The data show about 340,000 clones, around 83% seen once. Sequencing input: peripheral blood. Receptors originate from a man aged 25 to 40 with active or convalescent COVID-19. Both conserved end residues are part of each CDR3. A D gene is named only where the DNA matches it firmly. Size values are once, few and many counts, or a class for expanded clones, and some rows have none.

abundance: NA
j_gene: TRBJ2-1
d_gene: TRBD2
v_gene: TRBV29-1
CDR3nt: TGCAGCGTTGAAGAGAGAGGGACTACCCAGTTCTTC
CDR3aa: CSVEERGTTQFF

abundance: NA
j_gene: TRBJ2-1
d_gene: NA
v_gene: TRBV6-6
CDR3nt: TGTGCCAGCAGGCTGACAGTAAACTCCTACAATGAGCAGTTCTTC
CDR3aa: CASRLTVNSYNEQFF

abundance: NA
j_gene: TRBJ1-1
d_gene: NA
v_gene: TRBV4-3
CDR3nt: TGCGCCAGCAGCCTGCGAGTACCGAACACTGAAGCTTTCTTT
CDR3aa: CASSLRVPNTEAFF

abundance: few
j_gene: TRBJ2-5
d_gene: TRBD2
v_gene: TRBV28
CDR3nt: TGTGCCAGCAGGTCCCCCGTGGCGGGAGGGCCAGAGACCCAGTACTTC
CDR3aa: CASRSPVAGGPETQYF

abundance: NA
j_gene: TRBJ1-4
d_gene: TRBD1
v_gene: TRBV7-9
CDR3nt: TGTGCCAGCAGCCCAAGGACAGGGCGCGATGAAAAACTGTTTTTT
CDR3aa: CASSPRTGRDEKLFF

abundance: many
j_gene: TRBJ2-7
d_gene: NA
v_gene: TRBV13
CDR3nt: TGTGCCAGCAGCCTCTTCGAGCAGTACTTC
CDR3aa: CASSLFEQYF

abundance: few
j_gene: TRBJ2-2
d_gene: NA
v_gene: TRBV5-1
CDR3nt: TGCGCCAGCAGCTGGGACACTATGTTAGGCACCGGGGAGCTGTTTTTT
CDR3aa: CASSWDTMLGTGELFF

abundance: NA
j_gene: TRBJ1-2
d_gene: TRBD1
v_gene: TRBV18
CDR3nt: TGTGCCAGCTCACGGGGACAGCTGGATGGCTACACCTTC
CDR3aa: CASSRGQLDGYTF

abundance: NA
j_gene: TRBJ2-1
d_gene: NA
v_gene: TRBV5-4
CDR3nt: TGTGCCAGCAGCTTCAAGGCTAGCGTTCAAATCCCTGGGAATGAGCAGTTCTTC
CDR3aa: CASSFKASVQIPGNEQFF

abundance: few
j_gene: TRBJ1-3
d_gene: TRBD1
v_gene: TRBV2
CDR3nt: TGTGCCAGCAAATCCTACGGGACAGGGAACGCAAACACCATATATTTT
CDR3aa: CASKSYGTGNANTIYF

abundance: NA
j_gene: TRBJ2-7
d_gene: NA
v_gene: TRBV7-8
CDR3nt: TGTGCCAGCAGCCCCTATCGAACTAGCATAGTGCAGTACTTC
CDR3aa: CASSPYRTSIVQYF

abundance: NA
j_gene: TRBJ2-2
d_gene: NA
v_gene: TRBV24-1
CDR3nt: TGTGCCACCAGAGGACAGTCGAACACCGGGGAGCTGTTTTTT
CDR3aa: CATRGQSNTGELFF

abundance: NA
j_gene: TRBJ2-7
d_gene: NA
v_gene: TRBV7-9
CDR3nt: TGTGCCAGCAGTGTAGACAGCCACTACGAGCAGTACTTC
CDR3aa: CASSVDSHYEQYF

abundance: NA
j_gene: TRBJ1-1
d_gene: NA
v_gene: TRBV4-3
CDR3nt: TGCGCCAGCAGCTCTACAGCTGAAGCTTTCTTT
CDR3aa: CASSSTAEAFF

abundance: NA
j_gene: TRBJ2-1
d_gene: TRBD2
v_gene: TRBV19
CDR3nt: TGTGCCAGTAGTATAGCAAAACTAGCGGGAGATGATGAGCAGTTCTTC
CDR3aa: CASSIAKLAGDDEQFF

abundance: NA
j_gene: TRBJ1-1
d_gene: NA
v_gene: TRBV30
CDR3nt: TGTGCCTGGACTTTCATGGTCGGCACTGAAGCTTTCTTT
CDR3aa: CAWTFMVGTEAFF

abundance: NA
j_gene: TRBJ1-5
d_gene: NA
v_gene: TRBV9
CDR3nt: TGTGCCAGCAGCCTCACAGAGAATAGCAATCAGCCCCAGCATTTT
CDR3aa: CASSLTENSNQPQHF

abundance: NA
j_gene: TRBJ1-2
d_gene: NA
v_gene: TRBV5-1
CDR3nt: TGCGCCAGCAGCTTCTCTCCTAAACTGAACTATGGCTACACCTTC
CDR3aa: CASSFSPKLNYGYTF

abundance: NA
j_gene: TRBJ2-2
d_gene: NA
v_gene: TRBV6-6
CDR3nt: TGTGCCAGCAGTCCCCGATTGAGCCCCGGGGAGCTGTTTTTT
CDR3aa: CASSPRLSPGELFF

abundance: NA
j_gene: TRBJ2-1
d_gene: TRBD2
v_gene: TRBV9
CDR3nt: TGTGCCAGCAGCCACACTTCCTCATCCCCAGGGATAGTAGAGAGCGGGAGGGTCTATGAGCAGTTCTTC
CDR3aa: CASSHTSSSPGIVESGRVYEQFF

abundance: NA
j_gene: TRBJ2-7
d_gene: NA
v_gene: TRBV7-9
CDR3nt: TGTGCCAGCAGCCCAGCGGCCTACGAGCAGTACTTC
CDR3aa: CASSPAAYEQYF

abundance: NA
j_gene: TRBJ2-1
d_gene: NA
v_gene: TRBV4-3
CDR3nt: TGCGCCAGCAGCTCCGGGAGAGAACTCAATGAGCAGTTCTTC
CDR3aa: CASSSGRELNEQFF

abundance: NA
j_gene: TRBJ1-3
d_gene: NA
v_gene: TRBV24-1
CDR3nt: TGTGCCACCAGTGATTCCCGGGAGCCTGGAAACACCATATATTTT
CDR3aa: CATSDSREPGNTIYF

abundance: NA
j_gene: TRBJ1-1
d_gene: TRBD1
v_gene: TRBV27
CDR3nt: TGTGCCAGCAGTTTAAGGGGGCTGGGCACTGAAGCTTTCTTT
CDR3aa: CASSLRGLGTEAFF

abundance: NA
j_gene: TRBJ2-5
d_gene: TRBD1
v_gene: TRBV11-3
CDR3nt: TGTGCCAGCGCTCACGGACAGGTCACGACCCAGTACTTC
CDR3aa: CASAHGQVTTQYF

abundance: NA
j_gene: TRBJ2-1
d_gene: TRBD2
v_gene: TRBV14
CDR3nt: TGTGCCAGCAGCCAACGCGGGAGCTCCTACAATGAGCAGTTCTTC
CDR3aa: CASSQRGSSYNEQFF

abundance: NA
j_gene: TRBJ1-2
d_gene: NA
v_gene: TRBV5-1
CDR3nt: TGCGCCAGCAGCTTCGCGGGGGAAGGAGGCTACACCTTC
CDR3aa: CASSFAGEGGYTF

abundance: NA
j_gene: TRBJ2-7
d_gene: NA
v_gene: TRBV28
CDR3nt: TGTGCCAGCAGTTTAGGGGCAGGGAGGTCCTACGAGCAGTACTTC
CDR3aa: CASSLGAGRSYEQYF

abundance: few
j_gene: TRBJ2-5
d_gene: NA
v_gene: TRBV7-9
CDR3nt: TGTGCCAGCAGCCTATTAGGGGCACAAGAGACCCAGTACTTC
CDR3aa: CASSLLGAQETQYF

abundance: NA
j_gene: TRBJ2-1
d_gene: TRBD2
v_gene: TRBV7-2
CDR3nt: TGTGCCAGCAGCCGCGGGACTAGCTCCTACAATGAGCAGTTCTTC
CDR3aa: CASSRGTSSYNEQFF

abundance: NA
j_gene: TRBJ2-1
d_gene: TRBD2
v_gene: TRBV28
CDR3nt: TGTGCCAGCACCCCACCGGGACTAGCTTTCAATGAGCAGTTCTTC
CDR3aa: CASTPPGLAFNEQFF

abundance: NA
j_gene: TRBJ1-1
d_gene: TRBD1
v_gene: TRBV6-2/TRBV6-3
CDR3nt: TGTGCCAGCAGTCGGTCCCCGGGACAGGGGGCGCGAGGCACTGAAGCTTTCTTT
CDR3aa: CASSRSPGQGARGTEAFF

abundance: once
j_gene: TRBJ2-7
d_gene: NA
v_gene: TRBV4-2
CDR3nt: TGTGCCAGCAACTTCCTCCAGGGGGGCGAGCAGTACTTC
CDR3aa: CASNFLQGGEQYF

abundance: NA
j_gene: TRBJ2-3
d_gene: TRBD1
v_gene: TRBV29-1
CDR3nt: TGCAGCGTCCGGACAGGGATCGCAGATACGCAGTATTTT
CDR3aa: CSVRTGIADTQYF

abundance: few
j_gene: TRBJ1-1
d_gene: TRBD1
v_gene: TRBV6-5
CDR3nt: TGTGCCAGCAGTTACTCTGCTCAGGGGGCTGTTGAAGCTTTCTTT
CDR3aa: CASSYSAQGAVEAFF

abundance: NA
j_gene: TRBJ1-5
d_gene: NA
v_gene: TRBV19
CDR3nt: TGTGCCAGTAGTATAGGGAGGGGGGGCCAAACTCGTCAGCCCCAGCATTTT
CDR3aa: CASSIGRGGQTRQPQHF

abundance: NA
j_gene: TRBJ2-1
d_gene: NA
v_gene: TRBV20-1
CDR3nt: TGCAGTGCTGGACGGGAGACGGGGCAGTTCTTC
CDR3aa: CSAGRETGQFF

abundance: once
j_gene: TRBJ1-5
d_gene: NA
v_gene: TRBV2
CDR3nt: TGTGCCAGCACCCGACAGAGCAATCAGCCCCAGCATTTT
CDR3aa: CASTRQSNQPQHF

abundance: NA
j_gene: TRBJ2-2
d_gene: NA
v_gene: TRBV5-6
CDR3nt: TGTGCCAGCAGCTTGTTCAGGGATCGAGGCGGGGAGCTGTTTTTT
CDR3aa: CASSLFRDRGGELFF

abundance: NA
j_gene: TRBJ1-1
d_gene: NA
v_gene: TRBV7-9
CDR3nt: TGTGCCAGCAGCAGCAGGGTATTGAACACTGAAGCTTTCTTT
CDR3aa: CASSSRVLNTEAFF